The 32 T cell receptor beta chains given below trace back to one sample, sequenced in a study of blood T cell repertoires in COVID-19. Using immunoSEQ multiplex PCR, the repertoire was profiled, and TCRdb retains in-frame clones only, with some absent. The table includes under 250,000 clones, 70% to 90% detected once. The material sequenced was peripheral blood. The receptors shown here come from a man aged 50 to 59 with COVID-19, enrolled during active disease.

The DNA of the CDR3 is TGCGCCAGCAGCCAAGATCTTAGGGGGCCCCAGCATTTT. This sequence encodes CASSQDLRGPQHF. The rearrangement uses TRBV4-3 and TRBJ1-5, with D tentatively TRBD1 (5 bases). This CDR3 region has 13 residues. V shed 0 bases and J shed 9 bases, with 9 bases lying between them. Looked up from germline, CDR1 is LGHNA and CDR2 is YSLEER.

The chain links TRBV5-1 to TRBJ1-4, with 9 bases aligning to TRBD1. The CDR3 contains 15 residues. With V trimmed by 0 bases and J by 8 bases, 5 bases remained unmatched. Germline values: CDR1 SGHRS, CDR2 YFSETQ. The CDR3 sequence is CASSLDSDRGEKLFF. In DNA form, the CDR3 reads TGCGCCAGCAGCTTGGACTCGGACAGGGGCGAAAAACTGTTTTTT.

The chain couples TRBV28 to TRBJ2-1; TRBD2 matches at 7 bases. The germline V gene has CDR1 MDHEN and CDR2 SYDVKM. V trimming: 10 bases; J trimming: 4 bases; junction bases outside the gene matches: 10. The CDR3 length is 14 residues. CDR3 sequence: CATNGGVNYNEQFF. CDR3 coding DNA: TGTGCCACCAATGGGGGGGTGAATTACAATGAGCAGTTCTTC.

This clone has at least ten counts. The V call is TRBV7-9, the J call TRBJ1-1; D is possibly TRBD1 (5 bases). The CDR3 extends over 18 amino acids. Germline values: CDR1 SEHNR, CDR2 FQNEAQ (reference sequence). V lost 1 base and J 3 bases, leaving 21 bases between the germline ends. CDR3 nucleotides: TGTGCCAGCAGCTTAGGAGGCAGTTGGGGGGTAAGGGACACTGAAGCTTTCTTT. Translating gives CASSLGGSWGVRDTEAFF.

The chain recombines TRBV12-3 or TRBV12-4 with TRBJ1-6; no definite D call. The CDR3 runs 13 residues. V gave up 9 bases and J gave up 8 bases, with 14 bases separating them. CDR3 nucleotides: TGTGCCAGTAGTCCGGTAGCCGATTCACCCCTCCACTTT. Translating gives CASSPVADSPLHF.

This clone appeared once. The J gene is TRBJ1-2, the V gene TRBV30; 7 bases match TRBD1. Germline CDR1 reads GTSNPN; CDR2 reads SVGIG (reference sequence). This CDR3 contains 13 residues. After removal of 2 bases from V and 6 bases from J, the junction contained 6 bases not matched to a gene. CDR3 coding DNA: TGTGCCTGGAGTACCCCAGGGGGGAATGGCTACACCTTC. Protein product: CAWSTPGGNGYTF. Full variable domain (outside the CDR3, taken from reference TRBV30 and TRBJ1-2): SQTIHQWPATLVQPVGSPLSLECTVEGTSNPNLYWYRQAAGRGLQLLFYSVGIGQISSEVPQNLSASRPQDRQFILSSKKLLLSDSGFYLCAWSTPGGNGYTFGSGTRLTVV.

The V gene is TRBV10-3, the J gene TRBJ1-4; TRBD1 is a possible D gene (5 bases). Germline assignment: CDR1 ENHRY and CDR2 SYGVKD. Trimming shortened V by 6 bases and J by 0 bases, and 8 bases separated the two germline ends. The CDR3 covers 14 residues. This CDR3 reads CAIRDSTTNEKLFF. DNA for the CDR3: TGTGCCATCAGAGACAGCACAACTAATGAAAAACTGTTTTTT.

This chain uses TRBV6-6 with TRBJ1-5; 7 bases are a match to TRBD1. CDR3 length: 14 residues. V lost 5 bases, J lost 5 bases, and 6 bases stayed unmatched. CDR1 MNHNY and CDR2 SVGAGI come from the germline V gene (reference sequence). The CDR3 nucleotides read TGTGCCAGCAGTACGCCAGGGGGTGATCAGCCCCAGCATTTT. It yields the protein CASSTPGGDQPQHF.

This clone is a singleton in its sample. This chain joins TRBV12-3 or TRBV12-4 and TRBJ1-4; D might be TRBD1 (6 bases). V was pared by 6 bases and J by 7 bases, with 9 bases between. This CDR3 contains 12 residues. CDR3 sequence reads: CASSYRVEKLFF. CDR3 sequence (DNA): TGTGCCAGCAGCTACAGGGTTGAAAAACTGTTTTTT.

CDR3 in amino acids: CASRKAGTDTQYF. The CDR3 nucleotides read TGTGCCTCGCGCAAGGCAGGAACAGATACGCAGTATTTT. The V gene is TRBV30, the J gene TRBJ2-3; D not certain. The CDR3 has 13 residues. Trimming took off 7 bases at V and 3 bases at J, with 14 bases between the two ends. From germline, CDR1 is GTSNPN and CDR2 SVGIG (reference sequence).

A few counts support this clone. This chain joins TRBV12-3 or TRBV12-4 and TRBJ2-7, with D perhaps matching TRBD2 (7 bases). The CDR3 runs 13 residues. V was pared by 4 bases and J by 3 bases, with 10 bases between. The CDR3 loop is CASSSGGYYEQYF. The CDR3 coding sequence is TGTGCCAGCAGTTCGGGGGGCTACTACGAGCAGTACTTC.

The chain couples TRBV5-4 to TRBJ2-1; 7 bases match TRBD2. V trimming: 9 bases; J trimming: 2 bases; junction bases outside the gene matches: 5. The germline CDR1 and CDR2 sequences are SGHNT and YYREEE (reference sequence). The CDR3 totals 13 residues. The DNA for the CDR3 is TGTGCCACTCGGGAGGAGACCTACAATGAGCAGTTCTTC. It encodes CATREETYNEQFF. Looking up the rest from reference TRBV5-4 and TRBJ2-1 gives the full variable domain: ETGVTQSPTHLIKTRGQQVTLRCSSQSGHNTVSWYQQALGQGPQFIFQYYREEENGRGNFPPRFSGLQFPNYSSELNVNALELDDSALYLCATREETYNEQFFGPGTRLTVL.

The rearrangement joins TRBV5-1 to TRBJ2-6; tentative D call: TRBD2 (5 bases). Looked up from germline, CDR1 is SGHRS and CDR2 is YFSETQ. CDR3 length equals 17 residues. With 4 bases removed from V and 3 bases from J, the gap between germline ends came to 17 bases. Here the CDR3 reads CASSPGSGRDGANVLTF. The CDR3 DNA sequence: TGCGCCAGCAGCCCCGGATCGGGAAGGGATGGGGCCAACGTCCTGACTTTC.

The J gene is TRBJ2-1, the V gene TRBV20-1; 10 bases fit TRBD1. V dropped 4 bases and J dropped 7; count of bases not matched to a gene: 4. This CDR3 region has 13 residues. Per germline, CDR1 DFQATT and CDR2 SNEGSKA (reference sequence). In DNA form, the CDR3 reads TGCAGTGCTAATGACAGGGGGCTAAATGAGCAGTTCTTC. Amino acid sequence: CSANDRGLNEQFF.

About this clone: At one boundary the junction diverges from the germline segment, which might be a read error. The chain couples TRBV7-2 to TRBJ2-7, with 7 bases lining up with TRBD2. The V gene's germline CDR1 is SGHTA and CDR2 FQGNSA. This CDR3 is 15 amino acids long. The DNA of the CDR3 is TGTGCCAGCAGCTTAAACGGGGGGATCTCCTATGAGCAGTACTTC. It encodes CASSLNGGISYEQYF. Full variable domain (remainder filled in from reference TRBV7-2 and TRBJ2-7): GAGVSQSPSNKVTEKGKDVELRCDPISGHTALYWYRQSLGQGLEFLIYFQGNSAPDKSGLPSDRFSAERTGGSVSTLTIQRTQQEDSAVYLCASSLNGGISYEQYFGPGTRLTVT.

The rearrangement uses TRBV11-3 and TRBJ2-1, with 7 bases identical to TRBD2. The CDR3 loop spans 19 amino acids. Germline V CDR1 and CDR2: SGHNT, YENEEA. J gave up 5 bases and V 5 bases, and 21 bases lay outside the gene matches. The CDR3 loop reads CASSPYLKAGPSKNNEQFF. The CDR3 DNA reads TGTGCCAGCAGCCCTTACCTCAAAGCGGGGCCCTCTAAGAACAATGAGCAGTTCTTC.

This chain links TRBV5-1 with TRBJ2-7; a weak D match, TRBD2 (5 bases). Deletions cut 4 bases from V and 0 bases from J, with 11 bases between. The germline CDR1 and CDR2 sequences are SGHRS and YFSETQ. This CDR3 is 14 amino acids long. CDR3 amino acids: CASSGELASYEQYF. The CDR3 DNA sequence: TGCGCCAGCAGCGGGGAGCTGGCCTCCTACGAGCAGTACTTC.

CDR3: CASNRFAGQETQYF. DNA for the CDR3: TGTGCCAGCAACCGATTCGCAGGACAAGAGACCCAGTACTTC. The chain joins TRBV7-9 to TRBJ2-5; D remains unclear. The CDR3 is made up of 14 amino acids. With 7 bases removed from V and 2 bases from J, the gap between germline ends came to 14 bases. CDR1 and CDR2 from the germline V gene are SEHNR and FQNEAQ (reference sequence).

The gene calls are TRBV29-1 and TRBJ2-7; TRBD1 agrees at 12 bases. The CDR3 spans 13 residues. CDR1 is SQVTM, CDR2 ANQGSEA, per germline. Trimming took 2 bases from V and 6 from J; bases not matched to a gene: 2. This CDR3 reads CSVERDRGLEQYF. The CDR3 DNA reads as TGCAGCGTTGAACGGGACAGGGGGCTCGAGCAGTACTTC.

The chain has TRBV11-2 and TRBJ2-1, with D unclear. Trimming shortened V by 3 bases and J by 8 bases, and 11 bases separated the two germline ends. The germline V gene has CDR1 SGHAT and CDR2 FQNNGV. The CDR3 has 13 residues. CDR3 residues: CASSFGFRDEQFF. The CDR3 region has the DNA TGTGCCAGCAGCTTTGGTTTCCGCGATGAGCAGTTCTTC.

The V gene is TRBV6-5, the J gene TRBJ2-2; D gene unclear. Trimming stripped 0 bases from V and 7 bases from J, with 9 bases between. Per germline, CDR1 MNHEY and CDR2 SVGAGI. This CDR3 is built from 14 residues. CDR3 sequence: CASSYSPTYGELFF. DNA for the CDR3: TGTGCCAGCAGTTACTCGCCTACCTACGGGGAGCTGTTTTTT.

The rearrangement uses TRBV7-9 and TRBJ1-6, with D maybe TRBD1 (5 bases). V dropped 5 bases and J dropped 9 bases, with 17 bases sitting between them. The CDR3 consists of 15 residues. CDR1 is SEHNR and CDR2 is FQNEAQ in the germline V gene (reference sequence). CDR3 in amino acids: CASSPDSPRASPLHF. The CDR3 DNA sequence: TGTGCCAGCAGCCCAGACAGTCCCAGAGCTTCACCCCTCCACTTT.

The chain links TRBV28 to TRBJ1-6, with a weak D call TRBD1 (6 bases). Trimming took off 6 bases at V and 12 bases at J, with 15 bases between the two ends. The germline CDR1 and CDR2 sequences are MDHEN and SYDVKM. This CDR3 has 13 amino acids. CDR3 in amino acids: CASSADRPRPLHF. CDR3 DNA: TGTGCCAGCAGCGCAGACAGGCCCCGACCCCTCCACTTT. Full variable domain (outside the CDR3, taken from reference TRBV28 and TRBJ1-6): DVKVTQSSRYLVKRTGEKVFLECVQDMDHENMFWYRQDPGLGLRLIYFSYDVKMKEKGDIPEGYSVSREKKERFSLILESASTNQTSMYLCASSADRPRPLHFGNGTRLTVT.

The V gene is TRBV23-1, the J gene TRBJ2-4; 7 positions match TRBD1. TRBV23-1 is labeled an ORF, and its function is uncertain. The V segment lost 0 bases and the J segment 3 bases; nucleotides outside the gene matches: 11. The CDR3 covers 18 residues. CDR3 sequence: CASSQSWSQGVGKNIQYF. The CDR3 DNA follows: TGCGCCAGCAGTCAATCTTGGAGTCAGGGGGTTGGCAAAAACATTCAGTACTTC.

V gene TRBV28 combines with J gene TRBJ1-4; D is unresolved. Trimming removed 5 bases at V and 8 bases at J, with 15 bases between. This CDR3 comprises 14 residues. The germline V gene has CDR1 MDHEN and CDR2 SYDVKM. The CDR3 DNA reads as TGTGCCAGCAGTCTCACACCGGGATGGGAAAAACTGTTTTTT. This translates into CASSLTPGWEKLFF.

This chain joins TRBV5-4 and TRBJ1-1; TRBD1 agrees at 8 bases. The ends lost 1 base at V and 6 bases at J; junction bases unmatched: 8. The CDR3 contains 15 residues. Germline values: CDR1 SGHNT, CDR2 YYREEE (reference sequence). The CDR3 nucleotides are TGTGCCAGCAGCTTGACCCCCGACAGGGGCGCTGAAGCTTTCTTT. Translated, it gives CASSLTPDRGAEAFF.

The V call is TRBV9, the J call TRBJ2-3; D remains ambiguous. Germline lookup yields CDR1 SGDLS and CDR2 YYNGEE. With 0 bases removed from V and 2 bases from J, the gap between germline ends came to 16 bases. This CDR3 is built from 17 residues. CDR3 amino acids: CASSVDPPGLVTDTQYF. The CDR3 nucleotides read TGTGCCAGCAGCGTAGATCCGCCGGGTCTCGTCACAGATACGCAGTATTTT.

The gene calls are TRBV18 and TRBJ2-2, with D unclear. The CDR3 is 13 residues long. The germline V and J ends were trimmed by 1 base and 8 bases, with 8 bases remaining between them. Germline CDR1 KGHSH, CDR2 LQKENI. CDR3 region: CASSPRRSGELFF. CDR3 sequence (DNA): TGTGCCAGCTCACCACGACGGAGTGGGGAGCTGTTTTTT.

The gene calls are TRBV10-3 and TRBJ2-1, with 9 bases matching TRBD2. With 2 bases clipped from V and 7 bases from J, the junction kept 6 bases outside the gene matches. The CDR3 extends over 15 amino acids. The germline V gene has CDR1 ENHRY and CDR2 SYGVKD. CDR3 coding DNA: TGTGCCATCAGTGAGGATAGCGGGGGCTTGAATGAGCAGTTCTTC. Its protein is CAISEDSGGLNEQFF.

The chain recombines TRBV7-2 with TRBJ2-7; D is ambiguous. Per germline, CDR1 SGHTA and CDR2 FQGNSA. Trimming took 1 base from V and 2 from J, leaving 15 bases between them. The CDR3 contains 16 residues. The CDR3 DNA follows: TGTGCCAGCAGCTTAGTGGTGTCAGTATCCCCCTACGAGCAGTACTTC. It translates to CASSLVVSVSPYEQYF.

The DNA for the CDR3 is TGTGCCAGCAGTTTGACACGAACCGGGGAGCTGTTTTTT. This sequence encodes CASSLTRTGELFF. This rearrangement joins TRBV6-5 to TRBJ2-2; no clear D. V was clipped by 4 bases and J by 5 bases, with 8 bases between them. This CDR3 has 13 amino acids. Per the germline V gene, CDR1 is MNHEY and CDR2 is SVGAGI.

The rearrangement links TRBV6-5 to TRBJ2-6, with a tentative D call TRBD2 (5 bases). Germline lookup yields CDR1 MNHEY and CDR2 SVGAGI. V lost 8 bases, J lost 0 bases, and 11 bases lay in between. This CDR3 spans 15 amino acids. This CDR3 is CASGRAGSGANVLTF. The CDR3 nucleotides read TGTGCCAGCGGCCGGGCGGGCTCTGGGGCCAACGTCCTGACTTTC.